Shown below are 19 T cell receptor beta chains from a single sample sequenced in a study of blood T cell repertoires in COVID-19. The assay was immunoSEQ multiplex PCR, and TCRdb's table has in-frame clones only and misses some. The sample carries 150,000 to 200,000 clones, more than 75% recorded once. Sequencing used PBMCs or T cells enriched from blood (not recorded which). The receptors derive from a woman in her thirties who had recovered from COVID-19.

The chain combines TRBV11-3 with TRBJ2-1; D is uncertain. The CDR3 runs to 13 residues. Germline loops: CDR1 SGHNT, CDR2 YENEEA. The V end was cut by 5 bases, the J end by 3 bases, with 8 bases between. This CDR3 reads CASSPRGYNEQFF. In DNA form, the CDR3 reads TGTGCCAGCAGCCCTAGAGGCTACAATGAGCAGTTCTTC.

This clone was counted once. The rearrangement uses TRBV27 and TRBJ2-4, with a possible D match to TRBD1 (5 bases). Trimming removed 6 bases from V and 3 bases from J, with 15 bases in between. The germline gives CDR1 MNHEY, CDR2 SMNVEV (reference sequence). The CDR3 has 15 amino acids. The CDR3 bases are TGTGCCAGCAGCCCAGGGTGGGAACGCAAAAACATTCAGTACTTC. This translates into CASSPGWERKNIQYF.

The chain recombines TRBV4-1 with TRBJ2-5; weak D call: TRBD2 (5 bases). The CDR3 covers 15 residues. The germline V and J ends were trimmed by 1 base and 5 bases, with 14 bases remaining between them. Germline V gene sequence: CDR1 MGHRA, CDR2 YSYEKL. For the CDR3, the DNA is TGCGCCAGCAGCCAAGGTCTCGGGGTTGGCGAGACCCAGTACTTC. This encodes CASSQGLGVGETQYF.

V and J are TRBV11-3 and TRBJ2-1; 7 bases match TRBD1. V lost 5 bases to trimming and J lost 6 bases; unmatched junction nucleotides: 10. The germline CDR1 and CDR2 sequences are SGHNT and YENEEA. The CDR3 is made up of 15 amino acids. CDR3 DNA sequence: TGTGCCAGCAGCCCTTCCCAGGGGGTAGGCAATGAGCAGTTCTTC. Protein product: CASSPSQGVGNEQFF.

As for this clone: The junction and the germline gene differ at one end; a read error may be behind it. The chain employs TRBV12-3 or TRBV12-4 and TRBJ2-7, with 10 nucleotides matching TRBD1. This CDR3 contains 13 residues. CDR3 nucleotide sequence: TGTGCCAGCAGCTCACCTACGGACAGGGGGGTCGTCTTC. The encoded protein is CASSSPTDRGVVF.

J is TRBJ2-7 and V is TRBV6-4, with 8 bases identical to TRBD1. There are 13 residues in the CDR3. Germline CDR1 and CDR2: MRHNA and SNTAGT. The V and J ends lost 2 bases and 7 bases, in that order; junction bases with no gene match: 4. CDR3 nucleotide sequence: TGTGCCAGCAGTGACCAGGGGGCTGGGGAGCAGTACTTC. It codes for CASSDQGAGEQYF.

This chain uses TRBV7-9 with TRBJ1-2; D is possibly TRBD1 (5 bases). Germline assignment: CDR1 SEHNR and CDR2 FQNEAQ (reference sequence). With 5 bases removed from V and 8 bases from J, the gap between germline ends came to 18 bases. CDR3 length equals 14 residues. The CDR3 coding sequence is TGTGCCAGCAGCCCTCAGGGAGGGCCTTCCGGCTACACCTTC. Translation gives CASSPQGGPSGYTF. The full variable domain, with the rest looked up from reference TRBV7-9 and TRBJ1-2, is DTGVSQNPRHKITKRGQNVTFRCDPISEHNRLYWYRQTLGQGPEFLTYFQNEAQLEKSRLLSDRFSAERPKGSFSTLEIQRTEQGDSAMYLCASSPQGGPSGYTFGSGTRLTVV.

The rearrangement links TRBV5-1 to TRBJ2-7; D is unresolved. The germline gives CDR1 SGHRS, CDR2 YFSETQ. V was pared by 0 bases and J by 3 bases, with 7 bases between. This CDR3 spans 13 amino acids. The CDR3 region is CASSLEYSYEQYF. The DNA for the CDR3 is TGCGCCAGCAGCTTGGAGTACAGCTACGAGCAGTACTTC.

This chain joins TRBV27 and TRBJ2-2; TRBD2 matches at 9 bases. The V and J ends lost 2 bases and 5 bases, in that order; junction bases with no gene match: 6. This CDR3 is 16 amino acids long. Germline loops: CDR1 MNHEY, CDR2 SMNVEV (reference sequence). The CDR3 coding sequence is TGTGCCAGCAGTTTAACAGCGGGAGGTTGGACCGGGGAGCTGTTTTTT. Amino acid sequence: CASSLTAGGWTGELFF.

This sequence joins TRBV10-3 and TRBJ1-1, with TRBD1 identical over 9 bases. V trimming: 11 bases; J trimming: 2 bases; junction bases outside the gene matches: 6. Germline loops: CDR1 ENHRY, CDR2 SYGVKD. CDR3 length: 13 amino acids. The chain's CDR3 is CAVKDRGNTEAFF. Written as DNA, the CDR3 is TGTGCCGTGAAGGACAGGGGTAACACTGAAGCTTTCTTT.

The V gene is TRBV27, the J gene TRBJ2-2; 13 nucleotides agree with TRBD2. J lost 6 bases, V lost 0 bases, and 13 bases had no gene match. The germline CDR1 and CDR2 sequences are MNHEY and SMNVEV (reference sequence). CDR3 length: 20 amino acids. CDR3 DNA: TGTGCCAGCAGTTTATCCGCCGGGACTAGCGGGATGGGAGTACCCGGGGAGCTGTTTTTT. Encoded protein: CASSLSAGTSGMGVPGELFF.

V usage is TRBV27 and J usage is TRBJ1-6, with D possibly TRBD1 on 5 matching bases. Germline V gene lookup returns CDR1 MNHEY and CDR2 SMNVEV (reference sequence). This CDR3 has 13 amino acids. The ends were cut back, 2 bases at V and 9 bases at J, with 8 bases in the middle. The CDR3 is CASSLQGVSPLHF. The CDR3 nucleotides are TGTGCCAGCAGTTTACAAGGGGTTTCACCCCTCCACTTT.

This clone is medium-sized within its sample. The chain carries TRBV25-1 and TRBJ2-5; 8 nucleotides match TRBD2. The ends lost 10 bases at V and 5 bases at J; junction bases unmatched: 9. In germline, CDR1 is MGHDK, CDR2 SYGVNS. The CDR3 has 13 residues. This CDR3 reads CAIDGGEGETQYF. CDR3 coding DNA: TGTGCCATCGACGGGGGGGAAGGGGAGACCCAGTACTTC.

The chain joins TRBV29-1 to TRBJ2-3; D unresolved. Germline CDR1 is SQVTM and CDR2 is ANQGSEA. Trimming took off 4 bases at V and 0 bases at J, with 5 bases between the two ends. The CDR3 is 12 residues long. CDR3 in DNA: TGCAGCGTTGCCGAGAGCACAGATACGCAGTATTTT. Its protein product is CSVAESTDTQYF.

The V call is TRBV7-8, the J call TRBJ1-3, with a weak D call TRBD1 (5 bases). Deletions cut 2 bases from V and 3 bases from J, with 23 bases between. The CDR3 length is 19 residues. The V gene's germline CDR1 is SGHVS and CDR2 FQNEAQ. CDR3: CASSLHPAQGILGGNTIYF. In DNA, the CDR3 is TGTGCCAGCAGCTTACACCCCGCTCAGGGTATATTGGGTGGAAACACCATATATTTT.

CDR3 amino acids: CASSGTVQNSNQPQHF. For the CDR3, the DNA is TGTGCCAGCAGTGGGACAGTCCAGAATAGCAATCAGCCCCAGCATTTT. The chain uses TRBV6-1 and TRBJ1-5; a weak D match, TRBD1 (6 bases). Trimming took 4 bases from V and 0 from J, leaving 13 bases between them. The CDR3 has 16 residues. Germline lookup yields CDR1 MNHNS and CDR2 SASEGT.

The rearrangement uses TRBV7-4 and TRBJ1-1; D remains ambiguous. Trimming stripped 5 bases from V and 0 bases from J, with 19 bases between. There are 17 residues in the CDR3. Germline lookup yields CDR1 SGHVT and CDR2 SQSDAQ. The CDR3 here is CASSGAGSPGMNTEAFF. CDR3 nucleotides: TGTGCCAGCAGCGGAGCCGGGAGCCCCGGCATGAACACTGAAGCTTTCTTT.

Note on this clone: A much larger clone lies a single base off, so this may be a read error. The genes are TRBV13 and TRBJ2-5; D is undetermined. Germline V lookup: CDR1 PRHDT, CDR2 FYEKMQ (reference sequence). The CDR3 loop spans 14 amino acids. The CDR3 loop reads CASSLGLSREAQYF. The CDR3 nucleotides read TGTGCCAGCAGCTTAGGTCTTTCCCGAGAGGCCCAGTACTTC.

This sequence joins TRBV7-9 and TRBJ2-3, with 11 bases lining up with TRBD1. V shed 5 bases and J 7 bases; nucleotides not matched to a gene: 8. The CDR3 has 15 residues. From germline, CDR1 is SEHNR and CDR2 FQNEAQ (reference sequence). In DNA, the CDR3 is TGTGCCAGCAGCCCCCCGGACAGGGGGCTTTATACGCAGTATTTT. Residues: CASSPPDRGLYTQYF.